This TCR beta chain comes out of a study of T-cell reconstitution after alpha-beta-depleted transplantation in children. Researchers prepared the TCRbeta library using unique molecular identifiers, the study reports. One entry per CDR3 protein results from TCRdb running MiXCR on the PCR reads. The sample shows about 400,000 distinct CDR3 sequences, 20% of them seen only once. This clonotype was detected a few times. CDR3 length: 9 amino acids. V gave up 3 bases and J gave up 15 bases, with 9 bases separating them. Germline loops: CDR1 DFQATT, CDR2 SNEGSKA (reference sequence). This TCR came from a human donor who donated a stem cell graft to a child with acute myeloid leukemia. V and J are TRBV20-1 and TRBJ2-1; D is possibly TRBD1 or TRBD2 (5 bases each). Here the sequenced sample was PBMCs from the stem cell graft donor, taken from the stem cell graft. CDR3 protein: CSASPGPFF. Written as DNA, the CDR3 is TGCAGTGCTAGCCCGGGGCCGTTCTTC.